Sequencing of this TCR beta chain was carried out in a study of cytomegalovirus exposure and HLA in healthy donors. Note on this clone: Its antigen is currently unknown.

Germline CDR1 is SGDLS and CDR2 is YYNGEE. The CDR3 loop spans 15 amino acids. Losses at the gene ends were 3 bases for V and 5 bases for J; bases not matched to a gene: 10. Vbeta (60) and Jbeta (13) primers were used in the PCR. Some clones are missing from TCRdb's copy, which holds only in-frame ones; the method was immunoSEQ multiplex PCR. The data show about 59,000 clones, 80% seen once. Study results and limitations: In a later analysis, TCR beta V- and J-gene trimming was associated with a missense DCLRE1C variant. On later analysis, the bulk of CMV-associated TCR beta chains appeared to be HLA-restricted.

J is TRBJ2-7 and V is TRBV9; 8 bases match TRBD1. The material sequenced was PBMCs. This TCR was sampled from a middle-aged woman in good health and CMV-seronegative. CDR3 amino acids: CASSARTGTTDEQYF. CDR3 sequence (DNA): TGTGCCAGCAGCGCAAGGACAGGGACGACGGACGAGCAGTACTTC.